This T cell receptor (beta chain) comes out of a study of CD8 T cells in ankylosing spondylitis. The V end lost 2 bases, the J end lost 1 base, and 9 bases lay between the germline ends. This CDR3 has 14 amino acids. In germline, CDR1 is MGHRA, CDR2 YSYEKL. Construction of TCR beta libraries was performed using quantitative 5'-RACE with molecular barcodes. TCRdb reanalysed the 5' RACE reads using MiXCR and keeps one entry per CDR3 protein. The repertoire holds 150,000 to 200,000 distinct CDR3 sequences, with around 10% as singletons. The source is a male donor with ankylosing spondylitis or in good health (not recorded which). Input material: blood, either unsorted or a sorted T cell fraction (not recorded which). The rearrangement uses TRBV4-1 and TRBJ2-7; possibly TRBD2 for D (5 bases). Here the CDR3 reads CASSQIEGSYEQYF. CDR3 nucleotide sequence: TGCGCCAGCAGCCAAATCGAGGGATCCTACGAGCAGTACTTC.